The clone carrying this T cell receptor beta chain showed up many times. Its antigen is as yet unknown. Germline V gene lookup returns CDR1 MNHEY and CDR2 SVGAGI. V was pared by 4 bases and J by 10 bases, with 14 bases between. The CDR3 has 14 amino acids. This entry is derived from a study of T cells after yellow fever vaccination. As TCR cDNA was made by 5'RACE template switching, a universal primer site and UMIs were added. TCRdb called the 5' RACE reads again in MiXCR, with one record for every CDR3 protein. The profile shows a few hundred thousand distinct CDR3 sequences, approximately 3.3% of them singletons. Whole-study findings and limits: After the booster, 96% of CD4 and about 90% of CD8 primary-response clones were re-detected.

The chain uses TRBV6-5 and TRBJ1-6, with D uncertain. This sequence was found in a man between 18 and 35 years old who received the YFV17D yellow fever vaccine. Material: CD4+ T cells sorted from PBMCs, obtained 10 days after the yellow fever booster vaccination. CDR3 sequence (DNA): TGTGCCAGCAGTTCACGGGGAAATTGGTCACCCCTCCACTTT. It is translated as CASSSRGNWSPLHF.